This T cell receptor (beta chain) was profiled in a study of T cell repertoires in cytomegalovirus infection. TCRdb independently ran MiXCR on the reads; one entry per CDR3 protein. The sample carries 650,000 to 900,000 distinct CDR3 sequences, approximately 30% recorded once. CDR1 SGHTA and CDR2 FQGTGA come from the germline V gene. This CDR3 contains 16 residues. V was cut by 5 bases and J by 2 bases, with 17 bases left in between. This clonotype showed up just a few times. Antigen specificity is unknown. J is TRBJ2-3 and V is TRBV7-3; tentative D call: TRBD2 (5 bases). This sequence was found in a human donor in good health (CMV status not recorded). Some clones in this sample may be carry-over from other donors' samples. The material sequenced was cultured CD8+ T cells from PBMCs, taken from culture after CMV antigen stimulation. CDR3 in DNA: TGTGCCAGCAGCCCGCACGGACGGGGAGCCACAGATACGCAGTATTTT. Translation: CASSPHGRGATDTQYF.